The clone carrying this T cell receptor (beta chain) showed up just a few times. Its antigen is still unknown. The entry originates in a study of T cells in Graves' hyperthyroidism and ophthalmopathy. General study points: It was a median 6.5 months before onset that the model predicted ophthalmopathy. In the blood, most expanded thyroid clonotypes above 0.001 appeared as well.

The CDR3 runs to 15 residues. Germline CDR1 reads SGHTS; CDR2 reads YDEGEE. Between the trimmed V and J ends, which lost 2 bases and 7 bases, there was a span of 15 bases. Amplified TCR beta CDR3 regions derived from RNA transcripts. When the TCR CDR3 underwent first-round RT-PCR, the HTBI primer set was used. TCRdb passed the multiplex PCR reads through MiXCR, listing each CDR3 protein once. The data show 660,000 or so distinct CDR3 sequences, with around 20% seen just once and more than 30% held by the top ten. Ophthalmopathy in the patients scored at least 3 on Clinical Activity Score and at least 4 on NOSPECS grade, lasting under 3 months.

The chain joins TRBV5-8 to TRBJ1-4; maybe TRBD1 (6 bases). This TCR derives from a man under 40 with Graves' ophthalmopathy. The sample taken for sequencing was blood. The CDR3: CASSFLRGRGEKLFF. The DNA of the CDR3 is TGTGCCAGCAGCTTCCTCAGGGGTCGAGGTGAAAAACTGTTTTTT.